The rows below give T cell receptor beta chains drawn from one sample of a study of cytomegalovirus exposure and HLA in healthy donors. The repertoire was sequenced with immunoSEQ multiplex PCR; TCRdb's copy has only in-frame clones and lacks some. The sample table sets out 96,000 or so clones. The material sequenced was PBMCs. The origin of the receptors is a girl aged 10 to 17 in good health and CMV-seropositive. Each CDR3 is given with its conserved first and last residue. The order of the fields is J gene, V gene, D gene, CDR3 protein, CDR3 DNA. The D gene is left open where the match is weak.

J: TRBJ1-4
V: TRBV5-1
D: NA
CDR3: CASRGTATNEKLFF
DNA: TGCGCCAGCCGGGGGACTGCAACTAATGAAAAACTGTTTTTT

J: TRBJ2-2
V: TRBV7-9
D: TRBD2
CDR3: CASTRSGGPFAGELFF
DNA: TGTGCCAGCACCCGATCGGGGGGACCGTTCGCCGGGGAGCTGTTTTTT

J: TRBJ2-5
V: TRBV4-2
D: NA
CDR3: CASSQDTADTYQETQYF
DNA: TGTGCCAGCAGCCAAGATACTGCGGACACATACCAAGAGACCCAGTACTTC

J: TRBJ2-7
V: TRBV29-1
D: NA
CDR3: CSVVDTLAYEQYF
DNA: TGCAGCGTCGTGGACACGCTTGCCTACGAGCAGTACTTC

J: TRBJ2-7
V: TRBV29-1
D: TRBD1
CDR3: CSAKTGDTYEQYF
DNA: TGCAGCGCCAAGACAGGGGACACCTACGAGCAGTACTTC

J: TRBJ1-1
V: TRBV7-3
D: NA
CDR3: CASSLNPGRTEAFF
DNA: TGTGCCAGCAGCTTGAACCCGGGTAGGACTGAAGCTTTCTTT

J: TRBJ2-3
V: TRBV5-4
D: NA
CDR3: CASSLDNTDTQYF
DNA: TGTGCCAGCAGCTTGGACAACACAGATACGCAGTATTTT

J: TRBJ1-2
V: TRBV11-2
D: NA
CDR3: CASSFTGLGYTF
DNA: TGTGCCAGCAGCTTTACAGGACTAGGCTACACCTTC

J: TRBJ1-2
V: TRBV19
D: TRBD1
CDR3: CASHPDRDRGNYGYTF
DNA: TGTGCCAGCCACCCTGACCGGGACAGGGGGAACTATGGCTACACCTTC

J: TRBJ2-1
V: TRBV29-1
D: TRBD1
CDR3: CSAADRVDEQFF
DNA: TGCAGCGCCGCTGACAGGGTGGATGAGCAGTTCTTC

J: TRBJ2-7
V: TRBV29-1
D: TRBD2
CDR3: CSVVKRGSSYEQYF
DNA: TGCAGCGTTGTGAAGCGGGGGAGCTCCTACGAGCAGTACTTC

J: TRBJ1-1
V: TRBV7-9
D: NA
CDR3: CASSSSDSMNTEAFF
DNA: TGTGCCAGCAGCTCGTCGGACAGTATGAACACTGAAGCTTTCTTT

J: TRBJ2-7
V: TRBV19
D: NA
CDR3: CASAAGGSSYEQYF
DNA: TGTGCCAGTGCGGCTGGGGGGAGCTCCTACGAGCAGTACTTC

J: TRBJ2-1
V: TRBV6-1
D: TRBD2
CDR3: CVSRGTSGGNEQFF
DNA: TGTGTCAGCCGGGGCACTAGCGGGGGCAATGAGCAGTTCTTC

J: TRBJ1-1
V: TRBV6-6
D: NA
CDR3: CASRQRGWDTEAFF
DNA: TGTGCCAGCAGACAGAGGGGGTGGGACACTGAAGCTTTCTTT

J: TRBJ1-2
V: TRBV19
D: TRBD1
CDR3: CASSRSRDRLQGYTF
DNA: TGTGCCAGTAGTCGCAGCCGGGACAGGCTTCAAGGCTACACCTTC

J: TRBJ1-1
V: TRBV30
D: NA
CDR3: CAWKRGGAGTEAFF
DNA: TGTGCCTGGAAAAGAGGGGGGGCGGGAACTGAAGCTTTCTTT

J: TRBJ1-2
V: TRBV28
D: NA
CDR3: CASSLASRGAISGGYTF
DNA: TGTGCCAGCAGTTTAGCCTCCCGTGGAGCAATCAGCGGTGGCTACACCTTC